This T cell receptor (beta chain) was profiled in a study of T-cell reconstitution after alpha-beta-depleted transplantation in children. The TCRbeta library was prepared with unique molecular identifiers. TCRdb reprocessed the PCR reads via MiXCR and lists one record per CDR3 protein. The table has about 280,000 distinct CDR3 sequences, around 10% seen once. CDR1 and CDR2 (germline): SGHRS, YFSETQ. V shed 0 bases and J shed 5 bases, with 18 bases lying between them. The CDR3 extends over 16 amino acids. This clonotype was seen a few times. This sequence originates from a male patient between 2 and 15 years old who had a stem cell transplant for chronic granulomatous disease, so the T cells may come from the graft donor. The V call is TRBV5-1, the J call TRBJ2-7, with TRBD2 as a possible D gene (6 bases). The source material was peripheral blood, sampled 180 days after TCRalphabeta/CD19-depleted stem cell transplant. CDR3 in amino acids: CASSLEEGGKRDEQYF. DNA of the CDR3: TGCGCCAGCAGCTTGGAGGAGGGCGGGAAGAGGGACGAGCAGTACTTC.